The 5 T cell receptor beta chains in this list originate from one sample, sequenced in a study of shared clonotypes between healthy human individuals. Some clones are missing from TCRdb's copy, which holds only in-frame ones; the method was immunoSEQ multiplex PCR. Among 950,000 to 1,300,000 clones listed, 60% to 80% were seen once. Sequencing was carried out using memory CD4+ T cells sorted from blood. Subset indicated: CD45RA-negative fraction. The receptors originated from a man aged 18 to 29 in good health.

This clone appeared many times. J is TRBJ1-2 and V is TRBV19; D not certain. Germline loops: CDR1 LNHDA, CDR2 SQIVND (reference sequence). V gave up 5 bases and J gave up 2 bases, with 9 bases separating them. The CDR3 totals 13 residues. In nucleotides, the CDR3 is TGTGCCAGTAGTTCGGACGGAAACTATGGCTACACCTTC. Residues: CASSSDGNYGYTF.

The chain uses TRBV6-8 and TRBJ1-6; no clear D gene. The V gene lost 5 bases and the J gene lost 0 bases, with 11 bases spanning the gap. Per germline, CDR1 MNHGY and CDR2 SAAAGT. The CDR3 extends over 16 amino acids. CDR3 coding DNA: TGTGCCAGCAGTACTGGACTGAGCTCCTATAATTCACCCCTCCACTTT. It codes for CASSTGLSSYNSPLHF.

The chain carries TRBV27 and TRBJ2-5, with 8 bases identical to TRBD2. The V segment lost 4 bases and the J segment 5 bases; nucleotides outside the gene matches: 6. The CDR3 is 14 residues long. The germline V gene has CDR1 MNHEY and CDR2 SMNVEV (reference sequence). DNA of the CDR3: TGTGCCAGCAGTTCATACCCGGGGGGGGAGACCCAGTACTTC. Translation gives CASSSYPGGETQYF.

The chain employs TRBV28 and TRBJ1-2, with TRBD1 matching over 8 bases. Germline V gene sequence: CDR1 MDHEN, CDR2 SYDVKM. With V trimmed by 3 bases and J by 8 bases, 8 bases remained unmatched. The CDR3 length is 14 residues. The CDR3 DNA sequence: TGTGCCAGCAGTTTCCGGGCAGGGGGCATAGGCTACACCTTC. Protein product: CASSFRAGGIGYTF.

There are many counts of this clone. The chain employs TRBV6-5 and TRBJ1-2; D perhaps matches TRBD1 (5 bases). The V gene's germline CDR1 is MNHEY and CDR2 SVGAGI. The CDR3 totals 15 residues. Trimming took off 0 bases at V and 6 bases at J, with 14 bases between the two ends. This CDR3 is CASSYSRGVDHGYTF. The CDR3 DNA sequence: TGTGCCAGCAGTTACTCGAGAGGGGTGGATCATGGCTACACCTTC.